The 28 T cell receptor beta chains presented below share a single source sample, sequenced in a study of breast tumors, draining lymph nodes, adjacent tissues. Breast cancer patients provided tissue from their axillary draining lymph nodes. TCRdb called the multiplex PCR reads again in MiXCR, with one record for every CDR3 protein. This repertoire shows 140,000 or so distinct CDR3 sequences, about 33% found once; its top ten account for around 2.3%. The specimen was axillary lymph node tissue. These receptors originate from a female donor with breast cancer. Some clones in this sample may be carry-over from other donors' samples.

This clonotype was observed at least ten times. The J gene is TRBJ2-5, the V gene TRBV11-2; TRBD1 matches at 9 bases. V was pared by 3 bases and J by 5 bases, with 7 bases of the junction left unmatched. This CDR3 region has 15 residues. Looked up from germline, CDR1 is SGHAT and CDR2 is FQNNGV. CDR3 protein: CASSFGQGKRETQYF. The CDR3 coding sequence is TGTGCCAGCAGCTTCGGACAGGGGAAGAGGGAGACCCAGTACTTC.

The chain is built from TRBV2 and TRBJ1-4; weak D call: TRBD1 (5 bases). V gave up 4 bases and J gave up 6 bases, with 15 bases separating them. Germline lookup yields CDR1 SNHLY and CDR2 FYNNEI. The CDR3 runs 15 residues. CDR3 sequence reads: CASSVYGTPDEKLFF. CDR3 bases: TGTGCCAGCAGTGTATATGGGACCCCGGATGAAAAACTGTTTTTT.

This clonotype was seen ten or more times. The chain carries TRBV6-5 and TRBJ2-5; the D call may be TRBD1 or TRBD2 (7 bases each). CDR1 and CDR2 (germline): MNHEY, SVGAGI. The CDR3 extends over 16 amino acids. Between the trimmed V and J ends, which lost 5 bases and 4 bases, there was a span of 20 bases. The CDR3 loop is CASSRGGGGGRETQYF. Here the CDR3 DNA reads TGTGCCAGCAGTCGAGGTGGGGGAGGGGGCAGAGAGACCCAGTACTTC.

Regarding this clonotype: One end of the junction does not line up with germline, which may come from a read error. J is TRBJ2-1 and V is TRBV15; the match to TRBD1 covers 8 bases. Per the germline V gene, CDR1 is LNHNV and CDR2 is YYDKDF (reference sequence). There are 15 residues in the CDR3. As DNA, the CDR3 is TGTGCCGCCAGCAGAGGGGGGACAGGCTACAATGAGCGGTTCTTC. Amino acid sequence: CAASRGGTGYNERFF. Combining the CDR3 with reference TRBV15 and TRBJ2-1 gives the whole variable domain DAMVIQNPRYQVTQFGKPVTLSCSQTLNHNVMYWYQQKSSQAPKLLFHYYDKDFNNEADTPDNFQSRRPNTSFCFLDIRSPGLGDTAMYLCAASRGGTGYNERFFGPGTRLTVL.

The V call is TRBV6-5, the J call TRBJ2-5; D might be TRBD2 (6 bases). The CDR3 has 15 residues. Trimming cost V 5 bases and J 3 bases, with 16 bases left between them. CDR1 and CDR2 from the germline V gene are MNHEY and SVGAGI. The CDR3 nucleotides read TGTGCCAGCAGTCTAGCGCACGGAGCGGAAGAGACCCAGTACTTC. Residues: CASSLAHGAEETQYF.

Note on this clonotype: Germline is not matched at one junction end, which may reflect a read error. This chain uses TRBV24-1 with TRBJ2-2, with D perhaps TRBD1 (5 bases). Germline values: CDR1 KGHDR, CDR2 SFDVKD. This CDR3 region has 14 residues. The chain's CDR3 is CTTSDPTGPGELFF. The CDR3 DNA reads TGCACCACCAGTGATCCAACAGGTCCCGGGGAGCTGTTTTTT.

This clonotype was detected a few times. A read error may be the cause here, since a much bigger clone is one base away. V usage is TRBV5-6 and J usage is TRBJ2-5; TRBD1 is a possible D gene (7 bases). In germline, CDR1 is SGHDT, CDR2 YYEEEE. This CDR3 is built from 16 residues. The DNA of the CDR3 is TGTGCCAGCAGCTTCGACGGTAGACAGGGCCGGGAGACCCGGTACTTC. As protein: CASSFDGRQGRETRYF.

About this clonotype: A clone one base away is much larger, so this may be a read error. The chain combines TRBV20-1 with TRBJ2-5; D possibly uses TRBD1 or TRBD2 (5 bases each). Germline values: CDR1 DFQATT, CDR2 SNEGSKA (reference sequence). There are 11 residues in the CDR3. The CDR3 spells CSADGRGTQSF. CDR3 coding DNA: TGCAGTGCCGACGGGCGAGGGACCCAGTCCTTC.

This clonotype was observed many times. The chain couples TRBV12-3 or TRBV12-4 to TRBJ1-3; 8 nucleotides line up with TRBD1. The CDR3 consists of 17 residues. V shed 6 bases, J shed 5 bases, and the junction held 15 bases outside the gene matches. The CDR3 bases are TGTGCCAGCAGCCGAATATCCGGACAGGGACTTCGAAACACCATATATTTT. This codes for CASSRISGQGLRNTIYF.

This clonotype was seen at least ten times. The chain is built from TRBV3-1 and TRBJ2-5, with D possibly being TRBD2 (6 bases). The CDR3 consists of 16 residues. Trimming left V 4 bases short and J 5 bases short, with 20 bases between. In germline, CDR1 is LGHDT, CDR2 YNNKEL (reference sequence). The CDR3 sequence: CASSPPRTPAGETQYF. CDR3 nucleotides: TGTGCCAGCAGCCCCCCAAGGACCCCGGCGGGGGAGACCCAGTACTTC.

This clonotype was seen ten or more times. This chain connects TRBV5-1 to TRBJ2-1, with D possibly TRBD2 on 6 matching bases. Per germline, CDR1 SGHRS and CDR2 YFSETQ. V lost 0 bases and J 4 bases, leaving 11 bases between the germline ends. The CDR3 runs to 15 residues. The CDR3 DNA follows: TGCGCCAGCAGCTTGGGAGCGGGCGGATACAATGAGCAGTTCTTC. It specifies CASSLGAGGYNEQFF.

As regards this clonotype: Just one base apart from a much larger clone, this may be a read error. The gene calls are TRBV7-2 and TRBJ1-2, with a weak D call TRBD1 (6 bases). CDR1 and CDR2 (germline): SGHTA, FQGNSA. The length of the CDR3 is 15 residues. CDR3 nucleotide sequence: TGTGCCAGCAGCCTAGACAGGAGCACCAACTATGGCTACCCCTTC. Residues: CASSLDRSTNYGYPF.

This clonotype was seen many times. Being one base from a much bigger clone, this may be a read error. Likely a read error: the CDR3 ends without its conserved phenylalanine or tryptophan. This sequence joins TRBV29-1 and TRBJ2-5; D is perhaps TRBD2 (5 bases). Trimming removed 7 bases from V and 3 bases from J, with 12 bases in between. CDR1 and CDR2 from the germline V gene are SQVTM and ANQGSEA. The CDR3 is made up of 12 amino acids. CDR3 bases: TGCAGCGGGGGAGCGGTAGAAGAGACCCAGTACGTC. This encodes CSGGAVEETQYV.

This clonotype has ten or more counts. The V gene is TRBV5-4, the J gene TRBJ2-1; 10 bases are a match to TRBD2. Germline values: CDR1 SGHNT, CDR2 YYREEE (reference sequence). Losses at the gene ends were 4 bases for V and 6 bases for J; bases not matched to a gene: 10. The CDR3 totals 16 residues. The CDR3 loop is CASSGEASGGPNEQFF. The CDR3 coding sequence is TGTGCCAGCAGCGGGGAGGCTAGCGGGGGACCCAATGAGCAGTTCTTC.

This clonotype was counted at least ten times. The DNA of the CDR3 is TGTGCTAGTGGTTTGGTCCGGGAAAAACTGTTTTTT. Its protein product is CASGLVREKLFF. V and J are TRBV12-5 and TRBJ1-4; D is undetermined. This CDR3 spans 12 amino acids. V shed 0 bases and J shed 8 bases, with 4 bases lying between them. Germline V gene data show CDR1 as LGHNT and CDR2 as FRNRAP.

On this clonotype itself: One base away lies a much larger clone, so this may be a sequencing read error. This sequence joins TRBV15 and TRBJ1-5, with a tentative D call TRBD1 (5 bases). The CDR3 length is 15 residues. From germline, CDR1 is LNHNV and CDR2 YYDKDF (reference sequence). Trimming left V 5 bases short and J 2 bases short, with 13 bases between. This chain's CDR3 is CATSGRGDCNQPQHF. Written as DNA, the CDR3 is TGTGCCACCAGCGGGCGGGGGGATTGCAATCAGCCCCAGCATTTT.

This clonotype was picked up many times. The chain joins TRBV19 to TRBJ2-6; the match to TRBD1 covers 10 bases. V gave up 9 bases and J gave up 2 bases; unmatched junction bases: 7. Germline lookup yields CDR1 LNHDA and CDR2 SQIVND (reference sequence). The CDR3 runs to 16 residues. The CDR3 coding sequence is TGTGCCAGCAAAGACAGGGGGCTGGCTGGGGCCAACGTCCTGACTTTC. Its translation: CASKDRGLAGANVLTF. The full variable domain, completed using reference TRBV19 and TRBJ2-6, is DGGITQSPKYLFRKEGQNVTLSCEQNLNHDAMYWYRQDPGQGLRLIYYSQIVNDFQKGDIAEGYSVSREKKESFPLTVTSAQKNPTAFYLCASKDRGLAGANVLTFGAGSRLTVL.

The V gene is TRBV15, the J gene TRBJ1-4; D gene unclear. CDR3 length: 15 residues. The V end was cut by 2 bases, the J end by 7 bases, with 14 bases between. CDR1 LNHNV and CDR2 YYDKDF come from the germline V gene (reference sequence). The CDR3 region is CATSRLTATSEKLFF. As DNA, the CDR3 is TGTGCCACCAGCAGACTTACAGCAACCAGTGAAAAACTGTTTTTT. The full variable domain, completed using reference TRBV15 and TRBJ1-4, is DAMVIQNPRYQVTQFGKPVTLSCSQTLNHNVMYWYQQKSSQAPKLLFHYYDKDFNNEADTPDNFQSRRPNTSFCFLDIRSPGLGDTAMYLCATSRLTATSEKLFFGSGTQLSVL.

The chain employs TRBV5-1 and TRBJ1-1; 10 bases line up with TRBD1. Germline V gene sequence: CDR1 SGHRS, CDR2 YFSETQ. Trimming at V came to 0 bases and at J to 0 bases, leaving 5 bases not matched to a gene. The CDR3 contains 17 residues. This CDR3 reads CASSLDGTGALNTEAFF. In DNA, the CDR3 is TGCGCCAGCAGCTTGGACGGGACAGGGGCTTTGAACACTGAAGCTTTCTTT. Combining the CDR3 with reference TRBV5-1 and TRBJ1-1 gives the whole variable domain KAGVTQTPRYLIKTRGQQVTLSCSPISGHRSVSWYQQTPGQGLQFLFEYFSETQRNKGNFPGRFSGRQFSNSRSEMNVSTLELGDSALYLCASSLDGTGALNTEAFFGQGTRLTVV.

This clonotype was counted only a few times. The J gene is TRBJ2-4, the V gene TRBV9, with D maybe TRBD1 (6 bases). The V end was cut by 5 bases, the J end by 9 bases, with 21 bases between. Germline CDR1 and CDR2: SGDLS and YYNGEE. The CDR3 is made up of 15 amino acids. The CDR3 sequence is CASRRGLFYTCIQYF. CDR3 nucleotide sequence: TGTGCCAGCAGGAGGGGGTTATTCTATACGTGCATTCAGTACTTC.

This clonotype was detected many times. CDR3 DNA: TGTGCCAGTAGTATAGGCACGGCTGGAAACACCATATATTTT. This translates into CASSIGTAGNTIYF. The chain couples TRBV19 to TRBJ1-3; D ambiguous. The V gene's germline CDR1 is LNHDA and CDR2 SQIVND (reference sequence). V was pared by 1 base and J by 2 bases, with 6 bases between. The CDR3 sequence is 14 residues long.

This clonotype was detected many times. This chain connects TRBV3-1 to TRBJ2-5, with D uncertain. This CDR3 contains 13 residues. Deletions cut 6 bases from V and 2 bases from J, with 10 bases between. Germline V gene data show CDR1 as LGHDT and CDR2 as YNNKEL (reference sequence). The CDR3: CASRSGPQETQYF. CDR3 sequence (DNA): TGTGCCAGCAGGTCGGGTCCGCAAGAGACCCAGTACTTC.

The sample holds many counts of this clonotype. This rearrangement joins TRBV10-3 to TRBJ1-5; D is ambiguous. The CDR3 is 13 residues long. The V end was cut by 3 bases, the J end by 8 bases, with 11 bases between. Germline CDR1 ENHRY, CDR2 SYGVKD. In DNA form, the CDR3 reads TGTGCCATCAGTGACTCCGGGGTAGAGCCCCAGCATTTT. Translated: CAISDSGVEPQHF.

The chain couples TRBV15 to TRBJ1-5; D is ambiguous. Germline CDR1 and CDR2: LNHNV and YYDKDF (reference sequence). The CDR3 covers 15 residues. V was cut by 1 base and J by 0 bases, with 7 bases left in between. CDR3 loop: CATSRVSYSNQPQHF. The CDR3 region has the DNA TGTGCCACCAGCAGAGTGTCGTATAGCAATCAGCCCCAGCATTTT.

On this clonotype: It is unclear where the CDR3 begins or ends on the DNA, so no DNA is shown, and the CDR3 is as TCRdb lists it. The chain combines TRBV11-1 with TRBJ2-7; the table's D call of TRBD1 was not tested on the DNA. Germline assignment: CDR1 SGHAT and CDR2 FQDESV (reference sequence). The CDR3 is made up of 21 amino acids, end residues included. CDR3 amino acids: CASSFYICSAKLGQPPYEQYF.

This clonotype was seen ten or more times. The chain recombines TRBV6-5 with TRBJ1-3; the match to TRBD1 covers 8 bases. CDR1 MNHEY and CDR2 SVGAGI come from the germline V gene. V shed 0 bases, J shed 2 bases, and the junction held 0 bases outside the gene matches. The CDR3 totals 15 residues. This chain's CDR3 is CASSYSDRAGNTIYF. In DNA form, the CDR3 reads TGTGCCAGCAGTTACTCGGACAGGGCTGGAAACACCATATATTTT.

This clonotype was seen ten or more times. This sequence joins TRBV18 and TRBJ2-1, with no clear D. The CDR3 is 12 residues long. The V and J ends lost 5 bases and 10 bases respectively, with 12 bases between them. The germline CDR1 and CDR2 sequences are KGHSH and LQKENI. DNA of the CDR3: TGTGCCAGCTCATTTCAGCAGTCCGAGCAGTTCTTC. Amino acids: CASSFQQSEQFF.

This clonotype was observed many times. The genes are TRBV5-1 and TRBJ2-1; the D gene is possibly TRBD2 (5 bases). The V end was cut by 3 bases, the J end by 4 bases, with 20 bases between. The germline gives CDR1 SGHRS, CDR2 YFSETQ. This CDR3 has 17 residues. The CDR3 loop reads CASSSRGWEFTYNEQFF. CDR3 sequence (DNA): TGCGCCAGCAGCTCCCGAGGGTGGGAGTTTACTTACAATGAGCAGTTCTTC.